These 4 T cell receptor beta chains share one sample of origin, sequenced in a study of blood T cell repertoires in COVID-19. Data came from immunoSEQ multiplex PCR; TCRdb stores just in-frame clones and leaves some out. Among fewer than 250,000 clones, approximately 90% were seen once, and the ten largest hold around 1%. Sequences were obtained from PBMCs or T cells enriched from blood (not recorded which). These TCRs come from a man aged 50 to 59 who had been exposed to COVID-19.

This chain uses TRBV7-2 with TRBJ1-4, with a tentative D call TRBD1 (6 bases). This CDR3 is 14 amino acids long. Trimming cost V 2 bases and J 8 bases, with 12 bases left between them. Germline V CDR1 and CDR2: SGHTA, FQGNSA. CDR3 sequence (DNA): TGTGCCAGCAGCTTACCAGGGGCTGACGAAAAACTGTTTTTT. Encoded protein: CASSLPGADEKLFF.

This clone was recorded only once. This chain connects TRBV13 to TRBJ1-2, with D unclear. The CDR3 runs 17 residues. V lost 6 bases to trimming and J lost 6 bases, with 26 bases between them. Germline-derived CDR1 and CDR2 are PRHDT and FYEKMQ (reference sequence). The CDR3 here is CASSLGAASPDGNGYTF. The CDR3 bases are TGTGCCAGCAGTCTAGGAGCGGCAAGCCCTGATGGCAATGGCTACACCTTC.

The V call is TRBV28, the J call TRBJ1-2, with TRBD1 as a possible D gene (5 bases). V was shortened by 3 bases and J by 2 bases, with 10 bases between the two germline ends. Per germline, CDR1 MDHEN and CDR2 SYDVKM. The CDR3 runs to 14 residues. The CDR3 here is CASSFQGSNYGYTF. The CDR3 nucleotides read TGTGCCAGCAGTTTCCAGGGTTCGAACTATGGCTACACCTTC.

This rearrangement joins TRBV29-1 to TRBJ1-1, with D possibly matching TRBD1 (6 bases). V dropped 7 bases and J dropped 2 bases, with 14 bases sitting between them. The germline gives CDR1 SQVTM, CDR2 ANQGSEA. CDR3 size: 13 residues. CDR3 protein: CSASTGSNTEAFF. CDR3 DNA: TGCAGCGCCTCGACAGGTAGTAACACTGAAGCTTTCTTT.